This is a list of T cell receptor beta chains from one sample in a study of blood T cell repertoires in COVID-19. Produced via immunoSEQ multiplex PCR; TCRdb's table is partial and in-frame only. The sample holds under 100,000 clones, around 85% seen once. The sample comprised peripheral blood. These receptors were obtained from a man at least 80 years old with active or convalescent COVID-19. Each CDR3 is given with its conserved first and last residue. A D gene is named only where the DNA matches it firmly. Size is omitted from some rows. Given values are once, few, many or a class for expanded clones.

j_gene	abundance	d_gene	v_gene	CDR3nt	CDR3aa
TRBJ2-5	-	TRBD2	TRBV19	TGTGCCAGTAGTATCGTAGCGGGGGTGGAGACCCAGTACTTC	CASSIVAGVETQYF
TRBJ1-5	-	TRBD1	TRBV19	TGTGCCAGTCAAGGGACAGGGGGCGGGTATCAGCCCCAGCATTTT	CASQGTGGGYQPQHF
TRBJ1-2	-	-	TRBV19	TGTGCCAGTACCTCTCCAGGGAGGACGCGCGGCTACACCTTC	CASTSPGRTRGYTF
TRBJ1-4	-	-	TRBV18	TGTGCCAGCTCACAGGGGTTGGATGAAAAACTGTTTTTT	CASSQGLDEKLFF
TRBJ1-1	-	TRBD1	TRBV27	TGTGCCAGCAGTTTCGACGAGACAGGGAGGAGTGAAGCTTTCTTT	CASSFDETGRSEAFF
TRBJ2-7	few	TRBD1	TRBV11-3	TGTGCCAGCAGCCCCGGAGGGGGACAGGGATACTACGAGCAGTACTTC	CASSPGGGQGYYEQYF
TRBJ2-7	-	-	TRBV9	TGTGCCAGCAGCGCCACTGGACTAGGGGGCGAGCAGTACTTC	CASSATGLGGEQYF
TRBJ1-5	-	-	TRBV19	TGTGCCAGTAGTATTGTTTCTGGGGCTGGGCATAGCAATCAGCCCCAGCATTTT	CASSIVSGAGHSNQPQHF
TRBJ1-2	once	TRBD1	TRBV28	TGTGCCAGCGGTTTTACGGGAGGGGACAGCCTCCGCGGCTATGGCTACACCTTC	CASGFTGGDSLRGYGYTF
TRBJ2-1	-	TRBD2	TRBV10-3	TGTGCCACCTCGATGCTCCCTTTCTCCGGGGAGGGCAATGAGCAGTTCTTC	CATSMLPFSGEGNEQFF
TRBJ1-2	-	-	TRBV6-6	TGTGCCAGCAGCCGGATGCAGGGGAATGGCTACACCTTC	CASSRMQGNGYTF
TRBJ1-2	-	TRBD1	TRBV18	TGTGCCAGCTCACCTGAGGACAGGGTATACTATGGCTACACCTTC	CASSPEDRVYYGYTF
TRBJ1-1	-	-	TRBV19	TGTGCCAGTACCACCCTGCAGGGTCAGGGCACTGAAGCTTTCTTT	CASTTLQGQGTEAFF
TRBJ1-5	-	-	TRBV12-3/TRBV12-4	TGTGCCAGCAGCCTGCAGCGAAATCAGCCCCAGCATTTT	CASSLQRNQPQHF
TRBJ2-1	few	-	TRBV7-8	TGTGCCAGCAGCTTAAATACCCTAGCCAATGAGCAGTTCTTC	CASSLNTLANEQFF
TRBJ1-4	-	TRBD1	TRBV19	TGTGCCAGTATTCCAACAGGGGGCCGTAATGAAAAACTGTTTTTT	CASIPTGGRNEKLFF
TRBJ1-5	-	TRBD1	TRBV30	TGTGCTATGACAGGGTTGGGACAGCCCCAGCATTTT	CAMTGLGQPQHF
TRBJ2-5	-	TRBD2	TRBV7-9	TGTGCCAGCAGCTTAACCCACCGGGGGGGCGGAGAGACCCAGTACTTC	CASSLTHRGGGETQYF
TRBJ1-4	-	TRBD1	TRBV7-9	TGTGCCAGCAGCACAACCGGGACAGCGCACCCAAAACTGTTTTTT	CASSTTGTAHPKLFF
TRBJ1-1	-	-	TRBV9	TGTGCCAGCAGCGTCGGCCAGGCCATGAACACTGAAGCTTTCTTT	CASSVGQAMNTEAFF